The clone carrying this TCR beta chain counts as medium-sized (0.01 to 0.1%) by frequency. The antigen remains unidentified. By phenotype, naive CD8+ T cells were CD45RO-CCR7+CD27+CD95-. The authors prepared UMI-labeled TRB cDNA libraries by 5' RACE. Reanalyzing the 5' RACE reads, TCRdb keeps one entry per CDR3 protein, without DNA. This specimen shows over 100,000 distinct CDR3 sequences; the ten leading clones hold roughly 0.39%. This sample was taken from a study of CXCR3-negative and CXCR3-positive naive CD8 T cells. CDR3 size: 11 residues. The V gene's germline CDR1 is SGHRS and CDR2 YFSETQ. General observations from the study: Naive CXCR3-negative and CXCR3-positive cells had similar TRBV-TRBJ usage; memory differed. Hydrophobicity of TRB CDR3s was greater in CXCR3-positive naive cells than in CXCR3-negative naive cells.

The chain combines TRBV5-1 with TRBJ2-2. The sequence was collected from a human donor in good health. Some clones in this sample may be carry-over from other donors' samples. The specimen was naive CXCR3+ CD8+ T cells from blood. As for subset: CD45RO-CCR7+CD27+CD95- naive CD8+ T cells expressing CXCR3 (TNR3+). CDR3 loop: CASSLSGELFF.